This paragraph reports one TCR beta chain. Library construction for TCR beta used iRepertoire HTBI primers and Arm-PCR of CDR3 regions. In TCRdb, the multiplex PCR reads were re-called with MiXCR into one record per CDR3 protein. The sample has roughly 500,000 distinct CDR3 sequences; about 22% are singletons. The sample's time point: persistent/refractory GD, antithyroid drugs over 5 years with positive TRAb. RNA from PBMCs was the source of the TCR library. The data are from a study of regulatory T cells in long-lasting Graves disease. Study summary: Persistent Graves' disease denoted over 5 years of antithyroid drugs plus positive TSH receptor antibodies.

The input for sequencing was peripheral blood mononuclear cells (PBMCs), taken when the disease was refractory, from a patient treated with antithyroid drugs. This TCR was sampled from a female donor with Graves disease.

The CDR3 reads CASSPQTGGGSPLHF. The CDR3 nucleotides are TGTGCCAGCAGCCCCCAAACAGGCGGGGGATCACCCCTCCACTTT. This chain joins TRBV7-9 and TRBJ1-6, with D maybe TRBD1 (5 bases). CDR3 size: 15 residues. Trimming removed 5 bases at V and 10 bases at J, with 18 bases between. Germline V gene data show CDR1 as SEHNR and CDR2 as FQNEAQ (reference sequence). The full variable domain, its missing parts supplied by reference TRBV7-9 and TRBJ1-6, is DTGVSQNPRHKITKRGQNVTFRCDPISEHNRLYWYRQTLGQGPEFLTYFQNEAQLEKSRLLSDRFSAERPKGSFSTLEIQRTEQGDSAMYLCASSPQTGGGSPLHFGNGTRLTVT.